This T cell receptor (beta chain) emerged from a study of Ad26.COV2.S vaccination and SARS-CoV-2 variants. Study observations and caveats: Measurement of non-spike TCR breadth gave similar results in vaccine and placebo recipients. Spike-specific CD8+ and CD4+ T cell responses reportedly showed substantial breadth after vaccination. Vaccinees displayed broader spike-specific TCR repertoires than placebo recipients.

Sequencing used immunoSEQ multiplex PCR; TCRdb keeps in-frame clones, though not all of them. The sample has just under 250,000 clones, 85% to 90% seen once; the top ten hold approximately 11%. Regarding this clone: What it binds is not known.

This CDR3 comprises 13 residues. Trimming left V 0 bases short and J 2 bases short, with 2 bases between. The germline gives CDR1 SGHAT, CDR2 FQNNGV. Stated treatment: some 20 received Ad26.COV2.S at low or high dose, single or two shots; roughly five received placebo; per-sample allocation not given. Sampling happened 63 days after the first vaccine or placebo injection. The specimen was peripheral blood, collected in a trial of Ad26.COV2.S vaccine versus placebo. This clonotype was obtained from a person between 18 and 65 years old who received the Ad26.COV2.S COVID-19 vaccine or a placebo. The V gene is TRBV11-2, the J gene TRBJ1-5, with D uncertain. The CDR3, as DNA: TGTGCCAGCAGCTTAGACGGCAATCAGCCCCAGCATTTT. This gives the protein CASSLDGNQPQHF.